This TCR beta chain was recorded in a study of cytomegalovirus exposure and HLA in healthy donors. TCRdb's table, derived via immunoSEQ multiplex PCR, lists solely in-frame clones and lacks some. This table has roughly 50,000 clones, roughly 93% appearing once. Germline lookup yields CDR1 SGHRS and CDR2 YFSETQ. Losses at the gene ends were 1 base for V and 4 bases for J; bases not matched to a gene: 8. This CDR3 region has 16 residues. The sequencing input was PBMCs. This receptor was identified in a woman between 18 and 29 years old in good health and CMV-seropositive. The V and J genes are TRBV5-1 and TRBJ2-1, with TRBD1 matching 7 bases. CDR3 residues: CASSLNSGTVYNEQFF. DNA for the CDR3: TGCGCCAGCAGCTTGAACTCCGGGACAGTTTACAATGAGCAGTTCTTC.